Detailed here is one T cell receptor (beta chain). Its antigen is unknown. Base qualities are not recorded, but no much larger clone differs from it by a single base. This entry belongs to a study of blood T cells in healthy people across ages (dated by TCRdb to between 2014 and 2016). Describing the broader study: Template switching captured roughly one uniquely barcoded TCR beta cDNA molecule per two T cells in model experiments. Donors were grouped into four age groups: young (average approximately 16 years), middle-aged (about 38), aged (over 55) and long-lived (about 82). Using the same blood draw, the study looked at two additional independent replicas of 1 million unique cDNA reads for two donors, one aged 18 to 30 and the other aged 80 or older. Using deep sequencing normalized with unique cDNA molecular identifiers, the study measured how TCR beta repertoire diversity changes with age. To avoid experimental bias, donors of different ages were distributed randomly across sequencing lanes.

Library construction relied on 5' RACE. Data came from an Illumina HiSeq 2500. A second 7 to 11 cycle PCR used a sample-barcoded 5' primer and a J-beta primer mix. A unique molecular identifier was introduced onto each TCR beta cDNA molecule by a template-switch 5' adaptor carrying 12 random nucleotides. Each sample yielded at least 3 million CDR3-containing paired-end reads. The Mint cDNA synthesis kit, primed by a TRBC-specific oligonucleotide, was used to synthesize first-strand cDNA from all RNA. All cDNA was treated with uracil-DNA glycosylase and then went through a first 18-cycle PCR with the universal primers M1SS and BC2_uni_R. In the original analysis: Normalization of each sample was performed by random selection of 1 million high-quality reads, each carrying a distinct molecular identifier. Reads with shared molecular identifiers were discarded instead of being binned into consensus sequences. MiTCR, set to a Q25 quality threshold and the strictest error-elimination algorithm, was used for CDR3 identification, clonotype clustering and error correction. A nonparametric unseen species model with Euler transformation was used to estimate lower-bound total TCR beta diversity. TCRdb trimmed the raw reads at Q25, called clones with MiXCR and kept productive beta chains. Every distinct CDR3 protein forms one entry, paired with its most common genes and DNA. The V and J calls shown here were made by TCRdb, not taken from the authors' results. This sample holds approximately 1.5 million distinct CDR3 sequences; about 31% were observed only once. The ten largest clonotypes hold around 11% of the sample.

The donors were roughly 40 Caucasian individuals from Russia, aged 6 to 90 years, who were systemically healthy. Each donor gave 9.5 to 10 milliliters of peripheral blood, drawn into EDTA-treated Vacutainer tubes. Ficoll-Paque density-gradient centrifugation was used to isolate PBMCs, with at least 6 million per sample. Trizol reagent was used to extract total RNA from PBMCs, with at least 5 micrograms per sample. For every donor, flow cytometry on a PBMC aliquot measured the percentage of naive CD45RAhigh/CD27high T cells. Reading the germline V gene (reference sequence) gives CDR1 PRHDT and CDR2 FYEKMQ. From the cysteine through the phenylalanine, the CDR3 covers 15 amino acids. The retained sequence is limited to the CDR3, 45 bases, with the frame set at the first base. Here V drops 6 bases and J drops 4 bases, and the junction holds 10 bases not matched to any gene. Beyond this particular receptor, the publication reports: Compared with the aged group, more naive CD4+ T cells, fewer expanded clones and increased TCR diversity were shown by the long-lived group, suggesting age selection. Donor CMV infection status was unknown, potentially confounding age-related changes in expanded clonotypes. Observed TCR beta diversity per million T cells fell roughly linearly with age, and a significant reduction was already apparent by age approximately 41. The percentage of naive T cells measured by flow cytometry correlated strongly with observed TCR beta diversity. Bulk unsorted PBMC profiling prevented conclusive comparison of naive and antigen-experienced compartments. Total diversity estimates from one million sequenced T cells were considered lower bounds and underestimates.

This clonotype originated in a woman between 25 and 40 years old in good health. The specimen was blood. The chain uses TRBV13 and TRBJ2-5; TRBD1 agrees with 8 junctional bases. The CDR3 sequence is CASSAQGAEGETQYF. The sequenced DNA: TGTGCCAGCAGTGCTCAGGGGGCCGAGGGAGAGACCCAGTACTTC.